A single sample gave rise to the 30 T cell receptor beta chains below, sequenced in a study of shared clonotypes between healthy human individuals. This table comes from immunoSEQ multiplex PCR, and its TCRdb copy is limited to in-frame clones, with some not included. The sample contains under 2,500,000 clones, around 95% of which appear only once. Sequencing input: naive CD4+ T cells sorted from blood. Sample subset: CD45RA+ positively selected. These receptor sequences come from a young man in good health.

The V gene is TRBV5-8, the J gene TRBJ1-2, with D tentatively TRBD1 (5 bases). Germline values: CDR1 SGHTS, CDR2 YDEGEE. There are 13 residues in the CDR3. The V gene lost 4 bases and the J gene lost 4 bases, with 11 bases spanning the gap. The DNA for the CDR3 is TGTGCCAGCAGCCCGACAGTTCTCTATGGCTACACCTTC. Translation gives CASSPTVLYGYTF.

The chain is built from TRBV28 and TRBJ1-2; D is ambiguous. CDR3 size: 12 residues. V was clipped by 2 bases and J by 4 bases, with 5 bases between them. CDR1 MDHEN and CDR2 SYDVKM come from the germline V gene. The DNA for the CDR3 is TGTGCCAGCAGTTTAAAGATCTATGGCTACACCTTC. As protein: CASSLKIYGYTF.

The rearrangement joins TRBV18 to TRBJ1-1; the D is unclear. The length of the CDR3 is 14 residues. V lost 4 bases and J 7 bases, leaving 16 bases between the germline ends. Germline V gives CDR1 KGHSH, CDR2 LQKENI. This CDR3 reads CASSRTVSDGEAFF. CDR3 in DNA: TGTGCCAGCTCACGTACAGTCTCGGACGGTGAAGCTTTCTTT.

The V and J genes are TRBV4-1 and TRBJ1-2; 8 bases map to TRBD1. Germline V gene sequence: CDR1 MGHRA, CDR2 YSYEKL. V trimming: 1 base; J trimming: 4 bases; junction bases outside the gene matches: 17. This CDR3 is 19 amino acids long. Written as DNA, the CDR3 is TGCGCCAGCAGCCAAGTCCCCGGGACAGGCCAGGATAAGACCTATGGCTACACCTTC. Its protein is CASSQVPGTGQDKTYGYTF.

This clone was counted once. This chain links TRBV10-2 with TRBJ1-4, with 7 positions matching TRBD1. CDR3 length: 16 amino acids. Germline V gene sequence: CDR1 WSHSY, CDR2 SAAADI. The ends lost 4 bases at V and 0 bases at J; junction bases unmatched: 5. DNA of the CDR3: TGCGCCAGCAGTGCCCGACAGGGAACAACTAATGAAAAACTGTTTTTT. This sequence encodes CASSARQGTTNEKLFF.

The chain uses TRBV11-2 and TRBJ2-7; the D gene is possibly TRBD2 (6 bases). CDR3 size: 14 residues. The germline V and J ends were trimmed by 2 bases and 6 bases, with 14 bases remaining between them. Germline V gene lookup returns CDR1 SGHAT and CDR2 FQNNGV. The CDR3 is CASSLIPGLLEQYF. DNA for the CDR3: TGTGCCAGCAGCTTAATTCCCGGACTACTCGAGCAGTACTTC. The full variable domain, completed using reference TRBV11-2 and TRBJ2-7, is EAGVAQSPRYKIIEKRQSVAFWCNPISGHATLYWYQQILGQGPKLLIQFQNNGVVDDSQLPKDRFSAERLKGVDSTLKIQPAKLEDSAVYLCASSLIPGLLEQYFGPGTRLTVT.

The chain uses TRBV9 and TRBJ2-7, with a weak D call TRBD1 (6 bases). Germline CDR1 reads SGDLS; CDR2 reads YYNGEE. This CDR3 is 18 amino acids long. Trimming pared 0 bases from V and 4 bases from J, leaving 23 bases between. The CDR3 region has the DNA TGTGCCAGCAGCGTAGCCCCCTCCCCCCCGACAGGTGTTTACGAGCAGTACTTC. This sequence encodes CASSVAPSPPTGVYEQYF.

A remark on this clone: Other DNA sequences in this specimen translate into the identical CDR3. The chain carries TRBV7-2 and TRBJ2-3; tentative D call: TRBD1 (5 bases). This CDR3 contains 10 residues. V was pared by 1 base and J by 12 bases, with 5 bases between. The germline V gene encodes CDR1 SGHTA and CDR2 FQGNSA. The CDR3 is CASSLGTQYF. DNA for the CDR3: TGTGCCAGCAGCTTAGGGACACAGTATTTT.

The rearrangement uses TRBV21-1 and TRBJ2-7; the tabulated D call, TRBD1, remains unverified against the DNA. TRBV21-1 is marked as a pseudogene. The CDR3 has 16 amino acids. CDR3 region: CASSKVLAGACYEQYF. The DNA of the CDR3 is TGTGCCAGCAGCAAAGTTTTGGCAGGGGCTTGCTACGAGCAGTACTTC.

The V call is TRBV10-2, the J call TRBJ2-2, with 7 positions matching TRBD2. V shed 6 bases and J 2 bases; nucleotides not matched to a gene: 6. This CDR3 has 15 residues. Germline-derived CDR1 and CDR2 are WSHSY and SAAADI. CDR3 sequence (DNA): TGCGCCAGCAGGTCGGGGGGATTAAACACCGGGGAGCTGTTTTTT. This sequence encodes CASRSGGLNTGELFF.

The chain uses TRBV10-3 and TRBJ2-3; possibly TRBD2 for D (6 bases). CDR1 and CDR2 from the germline V gene are ENHRY and SYGVKD. Trimming removed 6 bases from V and 5 bases from J, with 12 bases in between. The CDR3 length is 13 residues. The chain's CDR3 is CAISAAGRDTQYF. The CDR3 nucleotides are TGTGCCATCAGCGCGGCGGGGAGAGATACGCAGTATTTT.

The chain joins TRBV7-9 to TRBJ2-3; unclear D gene. Germline loops: CDR1 SEHNR, CDR2 FQNEAQ (reference sequence). V gave up 1 base and J gave up 4 bases, with 9 bases separating them. The CDR3 contains 14 residues. CDR3 DNA: TGTGCCAGCAGCTTAGGTATCCGCGCAGATACGCAGTATTTT. Its translation is CASSLGIRADTQYF.

The rearrangement uses TRBV11-2 and TRBJ1-2, with 9 bases matching TRBD1. This CDR3 has 16 residues. The germline CDR1 and CDR2 sequences are SGHAT and FQNNGV. V trimming: 0 bases; J trimming: 8 bases; junction bases outside the gene matches: 10. The CDR3 region is CASSLDIPQGAEGYTF. The CDR3 DNA is TGTGCCAGCAGCTTAGATATACCACAGGGGGCAGAAGGCTACACCTTC.

Note on this clone: Other DNA sequences in the same sample also yield this CDR3. The chain links TRBV5-1 to TRBJ2-7; 8 nucleotides align to TRBD1. CDR3 length: 15 amino acids. The V segment lost 0 bases and the J segment 0 bases; nucleotides outside the gene matches: 2. Germline CDR1 is SGHRS and CDR2 is YFSETQ. The CDR3 region is CASSLAGTGSYEQYF. The DNA of the CDR3 is TGCGCCAGCAGCTTGGCTGGGACAGGCTCCTACGAGCAGTACTTC.

This rearrangement joins TRBV11-2 to TRBJ1-2; 7 positions agree with TRBD1. This CDR3 region has 16 residues. Germline V lookup: CDR1 SGHAT, CDR2 FQNNGV. V gave up 0 bases and J gave up 4 bases; unmatched junction bases: 8. The CDR3 protein is CASSLEEGAVIYGYTF. CDR3 bases: TGTGCCAGCAGCTTAGAAGAGGGGGCAGTAATCTATGGCTACACCTTC. Complete variable domain (other parts from reference TRBV11-2 and TRBJ1-2): EAGVAQSPRYKIIEKRQSVAFWCNPISGHATLYWYQQILGQGPKLLIQFQNNGVVDDSQLPKDRFSAERLKGVDSTLKIQPAKLEDSAVYLCASSLEEGAVIYGYTFGSGTRLTVV.

This chain joins TRBV29-1 and TRBJ2-2, with 11 bases identical to TRBD1. Germline V gene lookup returns CDR1 SQVTM and CDR2 ANQGSEA. The length of the CDR3 is 13 residues. V was pared by 6 bases and J by 7 bases, with 4 bases of the junction left unmatched. The CDR3 is CSVGTGGNGELFF. The CDR3 DNA is TGCAGCGTCGGGACAGGGGGGAACGGGGAGCTGTTTTTT.

The gene calls are TRBV7-2 and TRBJ2-2; 9 bases fit TRBD1. The CDR3 loop spans 16 amino acids. V shed 1 base, J shed 6 bases, and the junction held 6 bases outside the gene matches. Germline V CDR1 and CDR2: SGHTA, FQGNSA. The CDR3 bases are TGTGCCAGCAGCTTAGGGACAGGGGTACAAGCCGGGGAGCTGTTTTTT. It translates to CASSLGTGVQAGELFF.

J is TRBJ1-4 and V is TRBV10-1; the D is unclear. The CDR3 has 14 amino acids. CDR1 and CDR2 (germline): WNHNN, SYGVQD (reference sequence). V dropped 9 bases and J dropped 8 bases, with 19 bases sitting between them. The CDR3 reads CASGGETFREKLFF. The CDR3 bases are TGCGCCAGTGGCGGGGAGACCTTCCGAGAAAAACTGTTTTTT.

A remark on this clone: Other DNA variants within this sample encode the same CDR3. The chain combines TRBV25-1 with TRBJ2-3; 8 bases are shared with TRBD2. The V gene end was trimmed by 2 bases and the J gene end by 1 base; junction bases not matched to a gene: 2. The CDR3 spans 15 residues. Germline V CDR1 and CDR2: MGHDK, SYGVNS. The CDR3 sequence: CASSEAGGGTDTQYF. DNA of the CDR3: TGTGCCAGCAGTGAAGCGGGAGGTGGCACAGATACGCAGTATTTT.

The chain has TRBV11-2 and TRBJ1-3; D ambiguous. Trimming stripped 1 base from V and 1 base from J, with 17 bases between. The germline V gene has CDR1 SGHAT and CDR2 FQNNGV. This CDR3 has 18 residues. The CDR3: CASSLADPGVLSGNTIYF. The CDR3 DNA is TGTGCCAGCAGCTTAGCGGACCCGGGAGTCCTATCTGGAAACACCATATATTTT. The whole variable domain, filled in from reference TRBV11-2 and TRBJ1-3, reads EAGVAQSPRYKIIEKRQSVAFWCNPISGHATLYWYQQILGQGPKLLIQFQNNGVVDDSQLPKDRFSAERLKGVDSTLKIQPAKLEDSAVYLCASSLADPGVLSGNTIYFGEGSWLTVV.

The V call is TRBV7-9, the J call TRBJ2-3, with 7 bases fitting TRBD2. This CDR3 has 15 residues. Trimming cost V 6 bases and J 0 bases; bases outside gene matches: 6. The V gene's germline CDR1 is SEHNR and CDR2 FQNEAQ (reference sequence). The CDR3 sequence: CASRSGTKSTDTQYF. The CDR3 DNA is TGTGCCAGCAGGTCAGGGACTAAGAGCACAGATACGCAGTATTTT.

The chain joins TRBV2 to TRBJ2-1, with 9 bases aligning to TRBD2. CDR3 size: 16 residues. J lost 4 bases, V lost 4 bases, and 8 bases had no gene match. Germline V gives CDR1 SNHLY, CDR2 FYNNEI. CDR3 residues: CASSGVTSGLYNEQFF. Written as DNA, the CDR3 is TGTGCCAGCAGTGGGGTTACTAGCGGGCTTTACAATGAGCAGTTCTTC.

The chain uses TRBV10-2 and TRBJ2-1; D tentatively fits TRBD1 or TRBD2 (5 bases each). Germline lookup yields CDR1 WSHSY and CDR2 SAAADI. Deletions cut 8 bases from V and 12 bases from J, with 14 bases between. The length of the CDR3 is 11 residues. The CDR3 protein is CASGTAGGQFF. CDR3 bases: TGCGCCAGCGGGACGGCGGGTGGGCAGTTCTTC.

The chain joins TRBV7-9 to TRBJ1-1, with unresolved D. This CDR3 region has 13 residues. The V gene's germline CDR1 is SEHNR and CDR2 FQNEAQ (reference sequence). V was clipped by 4 bases and J by 4 bases, with 10 bases between them. CDR3 nucleotides: TGTGCCAGCAGCTCCGCGGCGGTCACTGAAGCTTTCTTT. Its protein product is CASSSAAVTEAFF. The whole variable domain, filled in from reference TRBV7-9 and TRBJ1-1, reads DTGVSQNPRHKITKRGQNVTFRCDPISEHNRLYWYRQTLGQGPEFLTYFQNEAQLEKSRLLSDRFSAERPKGSFSTLEIQRTEQGDSAMYLCASSSAAVTEAFFGQGTRLTVV.

The genes are TRBV10-1 and TRBJ1-6, with 8 nucleotides matching TRBD1. The V segment lost 4 bases and the J segment 10 bases; nucleotides outside the gene matches: 6. The CDR3 has 14 residues. CDR1 and CDR2 (germline): WNHNN, SYGVQD (reference sequence). CDR3: CASSVQGAGSPLHF. CDR3 bases: TGCGCCAGCAGTGTCCAGGGGGCTGGATCACCCCTCCACTTT.

This sequence joins TRBV5-4 and TRBJ2-5, with D possibly matching TRBD1 (5 bases). Trimming pared 4 bases from V and 5 bases from J, leaving 15 bases between. The CDR3 spans 14 residues. Germline assignment: CDR1 SGHNT and CDR2 YYREEE (reference sequence). CDR3 protein: CASSVPGRAETQYF. In DNA, the CDR3 is TGTGCCAGCAGCGTACCGGGCAGGGCTGAGACCCAGTACTTC.

The chain is built from TRBV5-1 and TRBJ2-7; tentative D call: TRBD1 (5 bases). Germline CDR1 reads SGHRS; CDR2 reads YFSETQ. The CDR3 has 14 residues. V was pared by 4 bases and J by 6 bases, with 17 bases between. DNA for the CDR3: TGCGCCAGCAGCCTTTCATGGACATCGGGCGAGCAGTACTTC. It specifies CASSLSWTSGEQYF.

In its sample, this clone was seen once. This sequence joins TRBV7-2 and TRBJ2-3; TRBD2 is a possible D gene (6 bases). This CDR3 spans 16 amino acids. V lost 2 bases to trimming and J lost 2 bases, with 14 bases between them. Per germline, CDR1 SGHTA and CDR2 FQGNSA. The CDR3 DNA reads TGTGCCAGCAGCTTATCTATTCCGGGAGTCACAGATACGCAGTATTTT. This gives the protein CASSLSIPGVTDTQYF.

This clone was detected only a few times. Other DNA sequences in this sample translate to the same CDR3. V is TRBV6-5 and J is TRBJ1-1; D remains ambiguous. Germline-derived CDR1 and CDR2 are MNHEY and SVGAGI. CDR3 length equals 13 residues. Trimming removed 6 bases at V and 1 base at J, with 9 bases between. This chain's CDR3 is CASRPGGNTEAFF. The CDR3 region has the DNA TGTGCCAGCAGGCCGGGAGGGAACACTGAAGCTTTCTTT.

The chain recombines TRBV7-9 with TRBJ2-7, with D possibly being TRBD2 (6 bases). The CDR3 totals 14 residues. CDR1 SEHNR and CDR2 FQNEAQ come from the germline V gene (reference sequence). Trimming removed 0 bases at V and 6 bases at J, with 12 bases between. The CDR3 DNA sequence: TGTGCCAGCAGCTTAGCGTGGAGGGTAGGCGAGCAGTACTTC. Protein sequence: CASSLAWRVGEQYF.